These 21 T cell receptor beta chains share one sample of origin, sequenced in a study of blood T cell repertoires in COVID-19. TCRdb's copy holds only in-frame clones and misses some; the assay was immunoSEQ multiplex PCR. The sample has roughly 73,000 clones, approximately 90% seen once. Sequenced: peripheral blood. These receptors were collected from a human donor in a cohort sampled during active COVID-19.

The V call is TRBV18, the J call TRBJ1-3; D not certain. This CDR3 spans 15 amino acids. Trimming took off 0 bases at V and 0 bases at J, with 6 bases between the two ends. Per the germline V gene, CDR1 is KGHSH and CDR2 is LQKENI. The CDR3 loop reads CASSPPGRSGNTIYF. The DNA for the CDR3 is TGTGCCAGCTCACCACCCGGTCGCTCTGGAAACACCATATATTTT.

This clone was counted a few times. V usage is TRBV2 and J usage is TRBJ1-5; D is unresolved. Germline V gene data show CDR1 as SNHLY and CDR2 as FYNNEI. V lost 6 bases and J 7 bases, leaving 13 bases between the germline ends. The CDR3 consists of 13 residues. The CDR3 loop reads CASRADGRQPQHF. In nucleotides, the CDR3 is TGTGCCAGCAGAGCCGATGGGCGCCAGCCCCAGCATTTT.

The rearrangement joins TRBV6-5 to TRBJ2-2; maybe TRBD2 (5 bases). This CDR3 region has 13 residues. The germline gives CDR1 MNHEY, CDR2 SVGAGI. Trimming took off 8 bases at V and 7 bases at J, with 14 bases between the two ends. Here the CDR3 DNA reads TGTGCCAGCGCTTGGTCTAGCCACGGGGAGCTGTTTTTT. Amino acid sequence: CASAWSSHGELFF.

V usage is TRBV14 and J usage is TRBJ1-4; D uncertain. Germline lookup yields CDR1 SGHDN and CDR2 FVKESK. Trimming removed 1 base from V and 8 bases from J, with 14 bases in between. The CDR3 covers 15 residues. As DNA, the CDR3 is TGTGCCAGCAGCCAAGGATGGGCAGGTTACGAAAAACTGTTTTTT. Translation gives CASSQGWAGYEKLFF.

The V call is TRBV30, the J call TRBJ1-1, with a weak D call TRBD1 (5 bases). Per germline, CDR1 GTSNPN and CDR2 SVGIG (reference sequence). V lost 0 bases, J lost 5 bases, and 10 bases lay in between. This CDR3 has 13 amino acids. CDR3 loop: CAWSVMGGTEAFF. The CDR3 DNA is TGTGCCTGGAGTGTGATGGGGGGGACTGAAGCTTTCTTT.

V gene TRBV14 combines with J gene TRBJ1-2; no clear D gene. This CDR3 spans 14 amino acids. Looked up from germline, CDR1 is SGHDN and CDR2 is FVKESK. Between the trimmed V and J ends, which lost 1 base and 7 bases, there was a span of 13 bases. The CDR3 DNA sequence: TGTGCCAGCAGCCAAGTGGTGGAATCGGGTGGCTACACCTTC. Its translation: CASSQVVESGGYTF.

The gene calls are TRBV5-8 and TRBJ2-5, with 14 bases matching TRBD2. The CDR3 spans 15 residues. V was clipped by 5 bases and J by 5 bases; unmatched bases: 5. In germline, CDR1 is SGHTS, CDR2 YDEGEE. The DNA for the CDR3 is TGTGCCAGCAGTTCAGGACTAGCGGGAGGTGAGACCCAGTACTTC. Its translation is CASSSGLAGGETQYF.

The chain carries TRBV29-1 and TRBJ1-2; D is perhaps TRBD1 (5 bases). The CDR3 length is 13 residues. V lost 6 bases to trimming and J lost 4 bases, with 15 bases between them. Germline V CDR1 and CDR2: SQVTM, ANQGSEA. The CDR3 nucleotides read TGCAGCGTGGCCGGGGGGAGCGGCTATGGCTACACCTTC. It codes for CSVAGGSGYGYTF.

The chain recombines TRBV29-1 with TRBJ2-3; 11 nucleotides match TRBD2. Germline V gene lookup returns CDR1 SQVTM and CDR2 ANQGSEA. The CDR3 contains 16 residues. J lost 0 bases, V lost 5 bases, and 7 bases had no gene match. DNA of the CDR3: TGCAGCGTTCCTGGGACTAGCGGCTCTAGCACAGATACGCAGTATTTT. It specifies CSVPGTSGSSTDTQYF.

V is TRBV5-6 and J is TRBJ1-6; no definite D call. CDR3 length: 14 amino acids. Germline values: CDR1 SGHDT, CDR2 YYEEEE. V shed 1 base and J shed 9 bases, with 11 bases lying between them. The CDR3: CASSLLRGASPLHF. The CDR3 nucleotides read TGTGCCAGCAGCTTGTTGCGGGGAGCTTCACCCCTCCACTTT.

This clone was recorded only once. The chain links TRBV4-2 to TRBJ1-2; D uncertain. The CDR3 runs to 13 residues. Germline values: CDR1 LGHNA, CDR2 YNFKEQ. Trimming stripped 1 base from V and 5 bases from J, with 8 bases between. The CDR3 DNA is TGTGCCAGCAGCCAAGTATCGGGGTATGGCTACACCTTC. It specifies CASSQVSGYGYTF.

The rearrangement links TRBV5-1 to TRBJ2-7, with D possibly being TRBD1 (5 bases). V lost 1 base and J lost 0, with 11 bases in between. In germline, CDR1 is SGHRS, CDR2 YFSETQ. CDR3 length: 15 residues. The CDR3: CASSLQGSSSYEQYF. The DNA of the CDR3 is TGCGCCAGCAGCTTGCAGGGCAGCAGCTCCTACGAGCAGTACTTC.

The rearrangement uses TRBV2 and TRBJ1-5; 8 positions match TRBD1. V lost 5 bases and J lost 5; bases outside the gene matches: 8. The CDR3 has 15 amino acids. Germline values: CDR1 SNHLY, CDR2 FYNNEI. CDR3 protein: CASSPSAGGYQPQHF. In nucleotides, the CDR3 is TGTGCCAGCAGTCCCTCGGCAGGGGGCTATCAGCCCCAGCATTTT.

This clone occurred once. The V call is TRBV11-3, the J call TRBJ1-6; no firm D call. This CDR3 is built from 16 residues. Trimming removed 5 bases at V and 7 bases at J, with 18 bases between. CDR1 and CDR2 (germline): SGHNT, YENEEA. CDR3 sequence: CASSPQTGVSNSPLHF. Here the CDR3 DNA reads TGTGCCAGCAGCCCCCAGACCGGGGTCTCGAATTCACCCCTCCACTTT.

The chain recombines TRBV5-8 with TRBJ2-7, with D perhaps TRBD2 (6 bases). Germline V gene lookup returns CDR1 SGHTS and CDR2 YDEGEE. This CDR3 region has 14 residues. The V and J ends lost 2 bases and 2 bases respectively, with 11 bases between them. The CDR3 reads CASSFSRGTYEQYF. DNA of the CDR3: TGTGCCAGCAGCTTTTCGCGCGGGACCTACGAGCAGTACTTC.

The chain carries TRBV10-1 and TRBJ2-7, with 9 bases that match TRBD2. CDR1 and CDR2 (germline): WNHNN, SYGVQD (reference sequence). This CDR3 is 14 amino acids long. Trimming took 7 bases from V and 1 from J; bases not matched to a gene: 5. CDR3 bases: TGCGCCAGCAAAAGGCTAGCGGGATCCTACGAGCAGTACTTC. Protein: CASKRLAGSYEQYF.

This rearrangement joins TRBV28 to TRBJ2-7, with 8 bases matching TRBD2. After removal of 5 bases from V and 2 bases from J, the junction contained 14 bases not matched to a gene. CDR3 length equals 17 residues. From germline, CDR1 is MDHEN and CDR2 SYDVKM. Here the CDR3 reads CASSPSFLSGTAYEQYF. In DNA form, the CDR3 reads TGTGCCAGCAGTCCCAGTTTCCTTAGCGGGACCGCCTACGAGCAGTACTTC.

V usage is TRBV25-1 and J usage is TRBJ1-1; D is unclear. The CDR3 sequence is 11 residues long. The V and J ends lost 11 bases and 2 bases respectively, with 9 bases between them. The germline gives CDR1 MGHDK, CDR2 SYGVNS. The CDR3 nucleotides read TGTGCCTCGAGGGTTAACACTGAAGCTTTCTTT. This encodes CASRVNTEAFF. Together with reference TRBV25-1 and TRBJ1-1, the CDR3 gives the full variable domain: EADIYQTPRYLVIGTGKKITLECSQTMGHDKMYWYQQDPGMELHLIHYSYGVNSTEKGDLSSESTVSRIRTEHFPLTLESARPSHTSQYLCASRVNTEAFFGQGTRLTVV.

This chain uses TRBV2 with TRBJ2-1; D perhaps matches TRBD2 (6 bases). CDR3 length: 15 residues. Germline CDR1 reads SNHLY; CDR2 reads FYNNEI. The germline V and J ends were trimmed by 3 bases and 4 bases, with 13 bases remaining between them. This chain's CDR3 is CASSETSGGYNEQFF. CDR3 DNA: TGTGCCAGCAGTGAGACGTCTGGGGGGTACAATGAGCAGTTCTTC.

The rearrangement uses TRBV28 and TRBJ1-2; D is possibly TRBD1 (5 bases). CDR1 is MDHEN, CDR2 SYDVKM, per germline. Trimming removed 8 bases from V and 1 base from J, with 8 bases in between. The CDR3 spans 12 residues. CDR3 DNA sequence: TGTGCCAGCGAAGGGGTTAACTATGGCTACACCTTC. Residues: CASEGVNYGYTF.

The chain is built from TRBV7-2 and TRBJ2-4; TRBD2 matches 9 bases. The CDR3 contains 14 residues. The V and J ends lost 10 bases and 12 bases, in that order; junction bases with no gene match: 16. Per germline, CDR1 SGHTA and CDR2 FQGNSA. CDR3 DNA sequence: TGTGCCACCACTAACTTGGGCGGGAGGGGGTCTCAGTACTTC. Translation: CATTNLGGRGSQYF.